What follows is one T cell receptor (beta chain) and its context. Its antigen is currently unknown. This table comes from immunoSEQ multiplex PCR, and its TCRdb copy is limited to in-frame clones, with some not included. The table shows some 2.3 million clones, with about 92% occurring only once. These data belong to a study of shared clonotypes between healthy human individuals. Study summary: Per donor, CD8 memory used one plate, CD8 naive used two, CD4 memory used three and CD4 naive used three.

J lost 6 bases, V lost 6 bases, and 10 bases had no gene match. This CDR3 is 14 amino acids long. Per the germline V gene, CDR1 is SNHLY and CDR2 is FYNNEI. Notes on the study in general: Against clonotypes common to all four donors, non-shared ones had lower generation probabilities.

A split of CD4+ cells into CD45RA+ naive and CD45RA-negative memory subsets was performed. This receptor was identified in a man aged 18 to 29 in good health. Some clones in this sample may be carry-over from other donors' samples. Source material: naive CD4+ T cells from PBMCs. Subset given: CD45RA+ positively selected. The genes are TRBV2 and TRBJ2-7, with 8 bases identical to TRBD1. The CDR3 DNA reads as TGTGCCAGCAGATATGAGGGACAGGCCCTCGAGCAGTACTTC. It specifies CASRYEGQALEQYF.